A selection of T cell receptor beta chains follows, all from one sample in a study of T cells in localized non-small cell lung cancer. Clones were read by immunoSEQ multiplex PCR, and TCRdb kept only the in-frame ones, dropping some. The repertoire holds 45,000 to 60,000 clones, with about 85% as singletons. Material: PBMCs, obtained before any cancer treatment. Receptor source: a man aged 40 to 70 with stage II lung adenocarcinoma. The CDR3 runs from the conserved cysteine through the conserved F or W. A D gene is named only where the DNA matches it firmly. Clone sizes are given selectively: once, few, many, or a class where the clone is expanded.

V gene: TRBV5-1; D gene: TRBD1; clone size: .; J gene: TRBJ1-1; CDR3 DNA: TGCGCCAGCAGCTGGGGGACAGGAGCGAACACTGAAGCTTTCTTT; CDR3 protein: CASSWGTGANTEAFF
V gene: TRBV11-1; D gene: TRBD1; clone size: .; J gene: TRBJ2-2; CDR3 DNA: TGTGCCAGCAGCTTAGCCCAGGGGGCGCCGAACACCGGGGAGCTGTTTTTT; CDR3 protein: CASSLAQGAPNTGELFF
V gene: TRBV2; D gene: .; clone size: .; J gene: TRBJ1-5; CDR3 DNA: TGTGCCAGCAGTGCTTTTGGGACCCGTGGTGGGAATAGCAATCAGCCCCAGCATTTT; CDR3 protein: CASSAFGTRGGNSNQPQHF
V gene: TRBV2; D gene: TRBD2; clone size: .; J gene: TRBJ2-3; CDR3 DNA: TGTGCCAGCAGCGACGTGACTCCGCGGGGGGCGCAGTATTTT; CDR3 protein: CASSDVTPRGAQYF
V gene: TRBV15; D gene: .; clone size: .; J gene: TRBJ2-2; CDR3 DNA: TGTGCCACCTTAAACTTCGCGAACACCGGGGAGCTGTTTTTT; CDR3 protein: CATLNFANTGELFF
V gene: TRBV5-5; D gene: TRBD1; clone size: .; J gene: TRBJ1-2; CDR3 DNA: TGTGCCAGCAGCTTCACAGGGGGCGAAGATGGCTACACCTTC; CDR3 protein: CASSFTGGEDGYTF
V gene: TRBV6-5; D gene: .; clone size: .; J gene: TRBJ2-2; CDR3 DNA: TGTGCCAGCACCCCAGCCGGGGGTGCAGGCGGGGAGCTGTTTTTT; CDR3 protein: CASTPAGGAGGELFF
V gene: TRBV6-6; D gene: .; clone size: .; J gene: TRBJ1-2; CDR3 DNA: TGTGCCAGCAGTTACTCCCCCGGGGGGCAGGGCTATGGCTACACCTTC; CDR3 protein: CASSYSPGGQGYGYTF
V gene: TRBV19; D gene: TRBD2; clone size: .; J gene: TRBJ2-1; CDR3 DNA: TGTGCCAGTAGCCCTAGGAGCGGGGGGGCCTACAATGAGCAGTTCTTC; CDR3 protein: CASSPRSGGAYNEQFF
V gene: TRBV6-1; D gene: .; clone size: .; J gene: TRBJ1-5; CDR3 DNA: TGTGCCAGCAGTGAATTAGGGGCCGGGAATCAGCCCCAGCATTTT; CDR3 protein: CASSELGAGNQPQHF
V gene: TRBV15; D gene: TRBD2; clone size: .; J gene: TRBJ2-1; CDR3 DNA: TGTGCCACCAGCCATGGGACTAGCGCCGTTTTTTCGCAGTTCTTC; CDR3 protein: CATSHGTSAVFSQFF
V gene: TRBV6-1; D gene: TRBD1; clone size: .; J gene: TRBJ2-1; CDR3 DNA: TGTGCCAGCACCAGGGGGTTTTCGGGGTATGAGCAGTTCTTC; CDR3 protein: CASTRGFSGYEQFF
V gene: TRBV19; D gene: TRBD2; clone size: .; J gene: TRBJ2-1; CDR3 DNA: TGTGCCAGTAGAGCGAGCGGGGGGCCTCGGGGCAATGAGCAGTTCTTC; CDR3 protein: CASRASGGPRGNEQFF
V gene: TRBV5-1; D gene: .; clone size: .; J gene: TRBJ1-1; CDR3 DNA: TGCGCCAGCAGCTGGAGCGGAGGGAACACTGAAGCTTTCTTT; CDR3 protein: CASSWSGGNTEAFF
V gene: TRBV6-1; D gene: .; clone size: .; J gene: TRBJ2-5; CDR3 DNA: TGTGCCAGCAGTTGGTCTGCACAAGAGACCCAGTACTTC; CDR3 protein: CASSWSAQETQYF
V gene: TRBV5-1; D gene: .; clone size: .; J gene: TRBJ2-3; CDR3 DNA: TGCGCCAGCAGCTTGAGGATGAGGGGGGTGGAAGATACGCAGTATTTT; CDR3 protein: CASSLRMRGVEDTQYF
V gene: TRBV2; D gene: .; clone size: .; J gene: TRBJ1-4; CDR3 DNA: TGTGCCAGCAAACGCACGGGGGGGGATGAAAAACTGTTTTTT; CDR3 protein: CASKRTGGDEKLFF
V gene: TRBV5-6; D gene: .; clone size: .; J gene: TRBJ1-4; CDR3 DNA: TGTGCCAGCAGCTTCTCCATGGGACCGATTAGGGAAAAACTGTTTTTT; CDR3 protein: CASSFSMGPIREKLFF
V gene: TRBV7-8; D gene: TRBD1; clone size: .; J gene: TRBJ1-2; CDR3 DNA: TGTGCCAGCAGCCCTCGGGACAGGCAGAACTATGGCTACACCTTC; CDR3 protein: CASSPRDRQNYGYTF
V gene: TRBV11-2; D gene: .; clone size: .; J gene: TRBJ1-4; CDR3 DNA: TGTGCCAGCAGATCTGAAGCTGGGCGCGCTCCTTTTAATGAAAAACTGTTTTTT; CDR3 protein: CASRSEAGRAPFNEKLFF
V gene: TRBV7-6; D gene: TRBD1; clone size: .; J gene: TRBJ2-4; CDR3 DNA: TGTGCCAGCAGCGATCGGACAGGGAACATTCAGTACTTC; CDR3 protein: CASSDRTGNIQYF
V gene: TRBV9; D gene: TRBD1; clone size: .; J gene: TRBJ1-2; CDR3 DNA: TGTGCCAGCAGCTTACAGGGGAAGAGCGGCTACACCTTC; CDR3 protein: CASSLQGKSGYTF
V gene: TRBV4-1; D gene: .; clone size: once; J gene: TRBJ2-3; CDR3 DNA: TGCGCCAGCAGCTCCCAGGGGAGGTTAGCCGATACGCAGTATTTT; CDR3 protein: CASSSQGRLADTQYF
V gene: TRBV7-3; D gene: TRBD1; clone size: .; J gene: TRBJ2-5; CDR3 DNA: TGTGCCAGCAGCGCGGGGACAGGGAAGACCCAGTACTTC; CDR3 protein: CASSAGTGKTQYF
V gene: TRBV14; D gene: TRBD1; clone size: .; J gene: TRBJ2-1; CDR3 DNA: TGTGCCAGCAGCCAAAGTCAGGGGGTTACCTACAATGAGCAGTTCTTC; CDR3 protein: CASSQSQGVTYNEQFF
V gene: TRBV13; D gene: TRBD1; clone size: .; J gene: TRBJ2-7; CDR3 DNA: TGTGCCAGCAGCTTGAACTCCGGGACAGGGGGGACGGAGCAGTACTTC; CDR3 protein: CASSLNSGTGGTEQYF
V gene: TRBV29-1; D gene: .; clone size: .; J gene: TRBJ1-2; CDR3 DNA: TGCAGCGTTGTGCCCCCCATGGGGGGCGCGGTTGGCTACACCTTC; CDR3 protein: CSVVPPMGGAVGYTF
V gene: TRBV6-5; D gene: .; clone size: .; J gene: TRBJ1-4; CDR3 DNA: TGTGCCAGCAGCCCCGACAGGAACGTGGAAAAACTGTTTTTT; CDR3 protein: CASSPDRNVEKLFF
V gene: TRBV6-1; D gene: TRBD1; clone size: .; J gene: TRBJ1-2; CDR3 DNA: TGTGCCAGCAGTCAGACAGGGGGTGAGCGGTATGGCTACACCTTC; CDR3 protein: CASSQTGGERYGYTF
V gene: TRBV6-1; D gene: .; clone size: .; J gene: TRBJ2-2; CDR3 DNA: TGTGCCAGCAGGCCAGTGAACACCGGGGAGCTGTTTTTT; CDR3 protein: CASRPVNTGELFF
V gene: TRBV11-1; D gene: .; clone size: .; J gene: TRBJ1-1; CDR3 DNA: TGTGCCAGCAGCTTGGAAGGTTTCATGAACACTGAAGCTTTCTTT; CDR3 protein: CASSLEGFMNTEAFF
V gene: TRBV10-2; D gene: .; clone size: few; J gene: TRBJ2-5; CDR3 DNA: TGCGCCAGCAGTGAGTCTTCGTTGGCTCAGAGGGAGACCCAGTACTTC; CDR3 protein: CASSESSLAQRETQYF
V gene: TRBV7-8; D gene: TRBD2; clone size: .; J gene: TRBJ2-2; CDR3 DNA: TGTGCCAGCAGCTTAGCCTCGGGGCGGGGGGGCGGCACCGGGGAGCTGTTTTTT; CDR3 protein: CASSLASGRGGGTGELFF
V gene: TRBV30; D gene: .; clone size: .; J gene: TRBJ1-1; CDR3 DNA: TGTGCCTGGAGTCTTGTCTCAAACACTGAAGCTTTCTTT; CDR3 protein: CAWSLVSNTEAFF
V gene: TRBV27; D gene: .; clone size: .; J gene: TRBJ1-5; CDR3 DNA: TGTGCCAGCTCTAAAGGGCGACAGGTCAATCAGCCCCAGCATTTT; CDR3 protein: CASSKGRQVNQPQHF
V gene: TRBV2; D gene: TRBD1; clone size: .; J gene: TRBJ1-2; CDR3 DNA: TGTGCCAGCAGACCCCAGACAGGGGGCGGTTATGGCTACACCTTC; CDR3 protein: CASRPQTGGGYGYTF
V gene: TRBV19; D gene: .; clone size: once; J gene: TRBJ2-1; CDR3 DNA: TGTGCCAGTAGTATAGGGGGACTCCCCAATGAGCAGTTCTTC; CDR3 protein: CASSIGGLPNEQFF
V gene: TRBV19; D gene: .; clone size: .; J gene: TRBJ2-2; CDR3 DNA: TGTGCCAGTAGTATCCCGGGGAGCGGGGAGCTGTTTTTT; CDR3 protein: CASSIPGSGELFF
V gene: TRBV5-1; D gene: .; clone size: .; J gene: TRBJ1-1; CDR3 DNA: TGCGCCAGCAGACAATCTTTGACAGATAACACTGAAGCTTTCTTT; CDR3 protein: CASRQSLTDNTEAFF
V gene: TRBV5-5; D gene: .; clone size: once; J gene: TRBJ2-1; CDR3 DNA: TGTGCCAGCGAGATAAGGACATCGAATGAGCAGTTCTTC; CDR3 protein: CASEIRTSNEQFF
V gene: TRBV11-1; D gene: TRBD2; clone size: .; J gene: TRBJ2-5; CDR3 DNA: TGTGCCAGCAGCTATAGCGGGGGCCGGGAGACCCAGTACTTC; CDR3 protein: CASSYSGGRETQYF
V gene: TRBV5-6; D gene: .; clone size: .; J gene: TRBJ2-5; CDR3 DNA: TGTGCCAGCAGCTTGTCGTTAGAGACCCAGTACTTC; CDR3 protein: CASSLSLETQYF
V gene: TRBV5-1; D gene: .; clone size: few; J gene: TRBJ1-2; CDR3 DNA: TGCGCCAGCAGCTTGGTTGAGGAGGGTCAGGGCTACACCTTC; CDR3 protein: CASSLVEEGQGYTF
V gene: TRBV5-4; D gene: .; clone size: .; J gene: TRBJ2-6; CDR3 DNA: TGTGCCAGCAGCTTGCAGATAAGCTCTGGGGCCAACGTCCTGACTTTC; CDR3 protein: CASSLQISSGANVLTF
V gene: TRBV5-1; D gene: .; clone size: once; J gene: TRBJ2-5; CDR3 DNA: TGCGCCAGCAGCTTCCAAGAGACCCAGTACTTC; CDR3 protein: CASSFQETQYF